This note documents a single T cell receptor (beta chain) sequence. Its antigen remains unidentified. This CDR3 is 18 amino acids long. Germline CDR1 SGHTA, CDR2 FQGTGA. The data derive from a study of monozygotic twins with inflammatory bowel disease. The study's findings and limits: Variability in patient repertoires may have come partly from differing immunosuppressive treatments.

TCRdb reanalyzed the 5' RACE reads, giving one entry per CDR3 protein sequence and no DNA. The data show more than 350,000 distinct CDR3 sequences, and the top ten clones hold about 2.2%. The V and J genes are TRBV7-3 and TRBJ1-2; checking the TCRdb D call of TRBD1 is not possible without DNA. The sequenced material came from blood. This clonotype was sampled from a human donor with ulcerative colitis or Crohn's disease, or a healthy co-twin of an affected twin (not recorded which). CDR3 sequence reads: CASSSTGDGLLSGRGYTF.